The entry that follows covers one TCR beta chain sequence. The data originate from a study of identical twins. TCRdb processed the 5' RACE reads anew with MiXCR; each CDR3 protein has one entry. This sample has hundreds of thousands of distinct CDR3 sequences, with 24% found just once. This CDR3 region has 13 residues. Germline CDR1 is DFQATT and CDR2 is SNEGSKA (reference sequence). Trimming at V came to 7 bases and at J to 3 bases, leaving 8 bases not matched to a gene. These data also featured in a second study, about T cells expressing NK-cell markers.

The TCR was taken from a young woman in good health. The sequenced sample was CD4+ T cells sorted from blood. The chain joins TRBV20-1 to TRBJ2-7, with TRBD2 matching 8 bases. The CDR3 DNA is TGCAGTGTCTCCGGGAGGGAGGGCTACGAGCAGTACTTC. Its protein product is CSVSGREGYEQYF.